This T cell receptor beta chain emerged from a study of blood T cell repertoires in COVID-19. Clones were read by immunoSEQ multiplex PCR, and TCRdb kept only the in-frame ones, dropping some. Of about 88,000 clones listed, about 88% are singletons. Sample: peripheral blood. The source of this sequence is a woman aged 80 or over with acute or convalescent COVID-19.

This CDR3 is CASSFSWTGLGNTIYF. The CDR3 nucleotides read TGTGCCAGCAGCTTCTCTTGGACAGGGCTGGGAAACACCATATATTTT. The V and J genes are TRBV7-9 and TRBJ1-3; 8 bases fit TRBD1. The germline gives CDR1 SEHNR, CDR2 FQNEAQ (reference sequence). J gave up 4 bases and V 3 bases, and 8 bases lay outside the gene matches. This CDR3 is built from 16 residues. Using reference TRBV7-9 and TRBJ1-3 for the parts outside the CDR3, the full variable domain is DTGVSQNPRHKITKRGQNVTFRCDPISEHNRLYWYRQTLGQGPEFLTYFQNEAQLEKSRLLSDRFSAERPKGSFSTLEIQRTEQGDSAMYLCASSFSWTGLGNTIYFGEGSWLTVV.